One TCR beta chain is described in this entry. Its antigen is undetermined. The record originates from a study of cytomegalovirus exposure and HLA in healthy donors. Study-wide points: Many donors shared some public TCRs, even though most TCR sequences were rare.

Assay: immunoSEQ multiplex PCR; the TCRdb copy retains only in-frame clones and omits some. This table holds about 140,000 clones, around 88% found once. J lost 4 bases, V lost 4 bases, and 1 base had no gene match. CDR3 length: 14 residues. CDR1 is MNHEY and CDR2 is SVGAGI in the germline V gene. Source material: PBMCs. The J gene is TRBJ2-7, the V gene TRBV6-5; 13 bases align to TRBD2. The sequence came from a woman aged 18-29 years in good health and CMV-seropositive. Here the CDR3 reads CASSWTSGSYEQYF. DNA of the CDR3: TGTGCCAGCAGTTGGACTAGCGGGAGTTACGAGCAGTACTTC.